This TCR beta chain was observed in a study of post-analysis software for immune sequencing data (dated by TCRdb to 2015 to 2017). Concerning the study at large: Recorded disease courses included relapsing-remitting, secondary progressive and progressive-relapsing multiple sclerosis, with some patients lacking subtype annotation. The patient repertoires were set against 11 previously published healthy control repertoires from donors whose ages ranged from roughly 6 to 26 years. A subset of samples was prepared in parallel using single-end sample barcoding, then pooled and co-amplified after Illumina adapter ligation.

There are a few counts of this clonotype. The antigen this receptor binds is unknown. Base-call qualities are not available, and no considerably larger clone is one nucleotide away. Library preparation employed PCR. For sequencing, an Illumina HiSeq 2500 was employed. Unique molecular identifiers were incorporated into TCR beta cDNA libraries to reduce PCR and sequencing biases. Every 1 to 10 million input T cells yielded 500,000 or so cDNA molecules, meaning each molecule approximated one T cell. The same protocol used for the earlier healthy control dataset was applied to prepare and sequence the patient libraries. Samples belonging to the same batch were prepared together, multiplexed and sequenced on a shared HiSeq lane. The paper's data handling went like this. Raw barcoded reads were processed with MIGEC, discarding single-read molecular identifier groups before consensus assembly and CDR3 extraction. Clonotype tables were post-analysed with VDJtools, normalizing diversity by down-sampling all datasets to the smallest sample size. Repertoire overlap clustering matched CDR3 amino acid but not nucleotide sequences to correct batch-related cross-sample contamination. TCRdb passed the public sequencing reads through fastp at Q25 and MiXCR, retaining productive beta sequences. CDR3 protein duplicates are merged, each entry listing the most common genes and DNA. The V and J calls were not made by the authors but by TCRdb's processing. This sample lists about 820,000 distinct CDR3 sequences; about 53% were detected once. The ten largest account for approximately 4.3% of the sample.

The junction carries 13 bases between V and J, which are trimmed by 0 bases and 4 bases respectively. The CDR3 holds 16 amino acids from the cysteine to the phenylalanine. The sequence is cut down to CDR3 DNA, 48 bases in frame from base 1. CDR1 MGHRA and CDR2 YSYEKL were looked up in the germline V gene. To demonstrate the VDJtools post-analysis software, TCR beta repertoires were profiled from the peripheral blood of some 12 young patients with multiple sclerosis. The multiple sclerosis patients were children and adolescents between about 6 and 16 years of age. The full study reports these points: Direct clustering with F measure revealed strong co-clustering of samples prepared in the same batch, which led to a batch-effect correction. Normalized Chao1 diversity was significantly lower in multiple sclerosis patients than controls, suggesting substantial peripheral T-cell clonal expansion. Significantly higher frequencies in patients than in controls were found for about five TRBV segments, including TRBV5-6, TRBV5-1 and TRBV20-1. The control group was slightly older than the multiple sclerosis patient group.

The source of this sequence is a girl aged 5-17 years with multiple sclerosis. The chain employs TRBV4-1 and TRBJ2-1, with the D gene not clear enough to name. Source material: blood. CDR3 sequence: CASSQDSGRNYNEQFF. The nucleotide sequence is TGCGCCAGCAGCCAAGACTCCGGCCGTAATTACAATGAGCAGTTCTTC.